This T cell receptor beta chain is from a study of blood T cell repertoires in COVID-19. Overall study: The United States, Italy and Spain were the sources of the acute and convalescent COVID-19 samples. PBMCs, B-cell-depleted T cells, or T cells provided the cDNA or gDNA that made up the material.

In germline, CDR1 is LGHNA, CDR2 YNFKEQ. The CDR3 extends over 17 amino acids. V was clipped by 2 bases and J by 0 bases; unmatched bases: 8. In the original processing: How many nucleated cells were present was estimated from reference gene primer amplification. Sequenced by immunoSEQ multiplex PCR; TCRdb stores in-frame clones only, minus some. V and J calls and clone size are copied from that table; D and trimming were computed from the DNA. This sample has fewer than 120,000 clones, with over 75% found just once. The chain combines TRBV4-2 with TRBJ2-7; 9 positions match TRBD2. Sequencing was performed on peripheral blood. This clonotype was obtained from a woman older than 75 with active or convalescent COVID-19. CDR3 sequence (DNA): TGTGCCAGCAGCCAAAAAGAGGGCGGGAGGGACTCCTACGAGCAGTACTTC. Protein product: CASSQKEGGRDSYEQYF.